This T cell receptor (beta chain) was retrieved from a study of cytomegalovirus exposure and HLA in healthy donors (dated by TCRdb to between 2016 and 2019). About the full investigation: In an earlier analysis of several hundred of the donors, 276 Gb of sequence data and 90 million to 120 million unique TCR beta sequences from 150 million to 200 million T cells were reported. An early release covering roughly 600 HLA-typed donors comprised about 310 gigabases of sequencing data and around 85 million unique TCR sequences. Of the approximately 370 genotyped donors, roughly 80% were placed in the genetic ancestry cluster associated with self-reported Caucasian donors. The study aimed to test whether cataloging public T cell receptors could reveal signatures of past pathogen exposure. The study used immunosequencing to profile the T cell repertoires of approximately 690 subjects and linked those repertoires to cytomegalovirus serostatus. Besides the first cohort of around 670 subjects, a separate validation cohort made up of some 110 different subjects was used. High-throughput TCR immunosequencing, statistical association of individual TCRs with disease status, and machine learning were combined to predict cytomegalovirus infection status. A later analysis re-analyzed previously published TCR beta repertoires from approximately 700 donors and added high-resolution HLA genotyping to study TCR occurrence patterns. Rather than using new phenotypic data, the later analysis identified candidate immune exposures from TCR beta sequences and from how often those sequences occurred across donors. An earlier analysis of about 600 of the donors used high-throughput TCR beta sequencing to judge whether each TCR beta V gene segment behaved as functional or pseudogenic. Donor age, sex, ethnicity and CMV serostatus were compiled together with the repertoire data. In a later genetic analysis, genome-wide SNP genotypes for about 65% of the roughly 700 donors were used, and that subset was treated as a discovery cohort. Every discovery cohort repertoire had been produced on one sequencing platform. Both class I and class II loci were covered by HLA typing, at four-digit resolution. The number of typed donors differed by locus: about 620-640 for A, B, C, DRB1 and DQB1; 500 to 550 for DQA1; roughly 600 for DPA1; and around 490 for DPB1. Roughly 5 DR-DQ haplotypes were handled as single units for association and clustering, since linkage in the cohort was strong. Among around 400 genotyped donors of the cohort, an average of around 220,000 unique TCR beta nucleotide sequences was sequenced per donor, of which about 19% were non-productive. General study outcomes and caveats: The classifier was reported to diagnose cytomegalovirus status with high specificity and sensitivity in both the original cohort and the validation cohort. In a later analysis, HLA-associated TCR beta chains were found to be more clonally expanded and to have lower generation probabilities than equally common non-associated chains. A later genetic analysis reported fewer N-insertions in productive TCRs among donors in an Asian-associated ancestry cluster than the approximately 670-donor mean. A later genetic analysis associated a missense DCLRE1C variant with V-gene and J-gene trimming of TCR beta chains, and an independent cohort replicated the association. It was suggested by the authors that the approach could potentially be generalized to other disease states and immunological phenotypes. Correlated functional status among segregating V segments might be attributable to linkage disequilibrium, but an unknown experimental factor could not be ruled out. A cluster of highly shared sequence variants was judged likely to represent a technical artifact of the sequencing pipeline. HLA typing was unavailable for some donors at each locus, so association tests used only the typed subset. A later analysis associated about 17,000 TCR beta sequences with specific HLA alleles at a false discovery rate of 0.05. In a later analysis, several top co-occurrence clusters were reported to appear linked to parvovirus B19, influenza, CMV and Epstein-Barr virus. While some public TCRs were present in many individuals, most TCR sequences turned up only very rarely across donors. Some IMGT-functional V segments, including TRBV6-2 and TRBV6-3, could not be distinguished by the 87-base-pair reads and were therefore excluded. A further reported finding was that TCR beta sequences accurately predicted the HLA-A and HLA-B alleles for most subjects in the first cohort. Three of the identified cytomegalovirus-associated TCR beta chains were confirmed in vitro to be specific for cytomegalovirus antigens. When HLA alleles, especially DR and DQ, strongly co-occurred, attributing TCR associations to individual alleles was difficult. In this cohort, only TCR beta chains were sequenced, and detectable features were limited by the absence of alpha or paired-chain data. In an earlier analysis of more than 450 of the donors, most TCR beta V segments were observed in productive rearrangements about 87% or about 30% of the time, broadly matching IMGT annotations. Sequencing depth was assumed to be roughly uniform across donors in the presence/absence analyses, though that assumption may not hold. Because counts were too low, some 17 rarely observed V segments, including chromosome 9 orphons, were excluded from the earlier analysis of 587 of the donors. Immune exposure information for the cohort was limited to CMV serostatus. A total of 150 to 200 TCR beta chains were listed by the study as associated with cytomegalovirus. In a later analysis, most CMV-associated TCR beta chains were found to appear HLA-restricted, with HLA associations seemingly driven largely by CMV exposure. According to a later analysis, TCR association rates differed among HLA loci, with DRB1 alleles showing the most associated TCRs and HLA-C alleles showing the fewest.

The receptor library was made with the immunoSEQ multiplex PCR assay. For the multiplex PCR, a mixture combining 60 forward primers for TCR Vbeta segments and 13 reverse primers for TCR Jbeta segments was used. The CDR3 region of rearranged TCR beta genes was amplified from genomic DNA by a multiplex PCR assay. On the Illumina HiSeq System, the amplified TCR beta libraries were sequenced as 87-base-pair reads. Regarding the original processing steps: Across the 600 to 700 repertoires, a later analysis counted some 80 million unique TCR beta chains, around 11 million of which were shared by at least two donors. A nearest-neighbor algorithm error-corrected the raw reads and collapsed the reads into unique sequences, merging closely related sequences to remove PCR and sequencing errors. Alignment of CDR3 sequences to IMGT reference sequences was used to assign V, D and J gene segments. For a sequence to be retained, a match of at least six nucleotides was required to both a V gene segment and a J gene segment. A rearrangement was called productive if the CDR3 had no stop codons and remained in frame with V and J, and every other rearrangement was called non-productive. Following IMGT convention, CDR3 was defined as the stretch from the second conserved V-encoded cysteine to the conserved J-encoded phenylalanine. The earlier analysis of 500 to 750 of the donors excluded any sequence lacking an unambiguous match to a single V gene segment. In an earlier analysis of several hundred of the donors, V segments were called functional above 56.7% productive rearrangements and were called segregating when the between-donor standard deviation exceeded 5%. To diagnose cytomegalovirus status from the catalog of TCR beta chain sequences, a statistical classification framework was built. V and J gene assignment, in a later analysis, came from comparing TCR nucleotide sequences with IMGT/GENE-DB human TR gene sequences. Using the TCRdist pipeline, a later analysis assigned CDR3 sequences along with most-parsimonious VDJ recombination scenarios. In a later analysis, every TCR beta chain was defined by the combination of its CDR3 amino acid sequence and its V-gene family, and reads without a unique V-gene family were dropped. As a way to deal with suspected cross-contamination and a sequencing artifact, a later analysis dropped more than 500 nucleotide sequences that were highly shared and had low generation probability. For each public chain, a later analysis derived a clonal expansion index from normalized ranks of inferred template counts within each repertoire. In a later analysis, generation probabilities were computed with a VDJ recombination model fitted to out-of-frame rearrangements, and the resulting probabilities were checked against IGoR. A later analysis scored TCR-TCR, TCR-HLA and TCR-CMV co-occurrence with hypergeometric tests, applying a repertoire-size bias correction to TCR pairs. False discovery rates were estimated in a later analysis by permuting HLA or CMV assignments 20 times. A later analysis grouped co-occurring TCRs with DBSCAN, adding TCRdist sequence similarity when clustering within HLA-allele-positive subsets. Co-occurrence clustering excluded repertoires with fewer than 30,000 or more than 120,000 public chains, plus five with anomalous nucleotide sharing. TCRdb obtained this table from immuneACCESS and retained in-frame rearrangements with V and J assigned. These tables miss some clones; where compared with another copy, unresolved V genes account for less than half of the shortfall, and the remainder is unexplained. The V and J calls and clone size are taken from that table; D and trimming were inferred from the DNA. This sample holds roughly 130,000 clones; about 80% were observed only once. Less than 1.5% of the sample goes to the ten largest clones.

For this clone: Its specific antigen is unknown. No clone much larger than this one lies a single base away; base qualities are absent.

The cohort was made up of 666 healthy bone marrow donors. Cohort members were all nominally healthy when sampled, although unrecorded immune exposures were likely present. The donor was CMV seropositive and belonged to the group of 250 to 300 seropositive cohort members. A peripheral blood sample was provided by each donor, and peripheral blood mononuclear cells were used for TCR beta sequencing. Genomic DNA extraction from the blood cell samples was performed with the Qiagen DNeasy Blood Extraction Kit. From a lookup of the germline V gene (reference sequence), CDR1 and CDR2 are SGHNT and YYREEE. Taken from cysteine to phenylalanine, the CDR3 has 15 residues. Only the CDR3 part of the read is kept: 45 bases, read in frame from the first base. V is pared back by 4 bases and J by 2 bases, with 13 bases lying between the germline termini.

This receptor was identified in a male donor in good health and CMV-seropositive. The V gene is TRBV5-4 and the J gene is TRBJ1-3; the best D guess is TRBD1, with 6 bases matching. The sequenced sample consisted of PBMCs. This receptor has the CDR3 CASSPEQGAGNTIYF. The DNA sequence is TGTGCCAGCAGCCCGGAACAGGGTGCTGGAAACACCATATATTTT. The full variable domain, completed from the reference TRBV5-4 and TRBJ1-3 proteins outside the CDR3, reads ETGVTQSPTHLIKTRGQQVTLRCSSQSGHNTVSWYQQALGQGPQFIFQYYREEENGRGNFPPRFSGLQFPNYSSELNVNALELDDSALYLCASSPEQGAGNTIYFGEGSWLTVV.